The 19 T cell receptor beta chains listed next were all sequenced from one sample in a study of CD8 T cells in ankylosing spondylitis. TCRdb re-derived calls from the 5' RACE reads in MiXCR, one entry per CDR3 protein. Among some 200,000 distinct CDR3 sequences, roughly 13% were seen once, and the ten largest hold approximately 17%. The sequencing input was blood, either unsorted or a sorted T cell fraction (not recorded which). The receptors shown here come from a male donor with ankylosing spondylitis or in good health (not recorded which).

This sequence joins TRBV12-3 or TRBV12-4 and TRBJ2-5; TRBD1 agrees at 7 bases. V shed 4 bases and J 5 bases; nucleotides not matched to a gene: 4. The CDR3 length is 13 residues. This chain's CDR3 is CASSSTGPETQYF. Here the CDR3 DNA reads TGTGCCAGCAGTTCGACAGGGCCGGAGACCCAGTACTTC.

The J gene is TRBJ2-7, the V gene TRBV27, with 7 bases identical to TRBD1. The CDR3 consists of 13 residues. With 6 bases clipped from V and 6 bases from J, the junction kept 8 bases outside the gene matches. Looked up from germline, CDR1 is MNHEY and CDR2 is SMNVEV (reference sequence). The CDR3 nucleotides read TGTGCCAGCAGCCCAGGGGGTTCAGGCGAGCAGTACTTC. Amino acid sequence: CASSPGGSGEQYF.

Only a few counts were recorded for this clonotype. The CDR3 loop reads CSVEGIRAYEQYF. The DNA of the CDR3 is TGCAGCGTTGAAGGTATCAGGGCCTACGAGCAGTACTTC. The V and J genes are TRBV29-1 and TRBJ2-7; possibly TRBD1 for D (5 bases). Between the trimmed V and J ends, which lost 1 base and 2 bases, there was a span of 9 bases. CDR1 and CDR2 from the germline V gene are SQVTM and ANQGSEA. The CDR3 is 13 residues long.

This clonotype was detected a few times. Here the CDR3 reads CASSLSGSGYTF. CDR3 in DNA: TGTGCCAGCAGTTTGTCCGGGTCGGGCTACACCTTC. The V and J genes are TRBV12-3 or TRBV12-4 and TRBJ1-2; D remains unclear. The CDR3 is 12 amino acids. V was trimmed by 3 bases and J by 8 bases, leaving 10 bases between them.

This clonotype appeared a few times. This chain links TRBV3-1 with TRBJ2-5, with TRBD1 as a possible D gene (6 bases). The CDR3 spans 16 residues. V was clipped by 1 base and J by 4 bases, with 16 bases between them. Per germline, CDR1 LGHDT and CDR2 YNNKEL (reference sequence). The CDR3 region has the DNA TGTGCCAGCAGCCAAGCTCAGGAAACAGGGCGAGAGACCCAGTACTTC. It specifies CASSQAQETGRETQYF.

This clonotype was counted ten times or more. The chain recombines TRBV6-6 with TRBJ2-7; D may be TRBD1 (5 bases). The CDR3 has 12 amino acids. V was clipped by 7 bases and J by 3 bases, with 10 bases between them. Germline V CDR1 and CDR2: MNHNY, SVGAGI (reference sequence). CDR3 in amino acids: CASNGQIYEQYF. In nucleotides, the CDR3 is TGTGCCAGCAACGGACAAATCTACGAGCAGTACTTC.

J is TRBJ2-6 and V is TRBV11-1; D ambiguous. Germline V CDR1 and CDR2: SGHAT, FQDESV (reference sequence). V shed 0 bases and J shed 0 bases, with 12 bases lying between them. The CDR3 loop spans 18 amino acids. DNA for the CDR3: TGTGCCAGCAGCTTAGCAGCATCGCCCACCTCTGGGGCCAACGTCCTGACTTTC. This translates into CASSLAASPTSGANVLTF.

The table lists this clonotype with a few counts. CDR3 in DNA: TGTGCCACCAGCCGGCGAGGGTTTAGCACAGATACGCAGTATTTT. Protein sequence: CATSRRGFSTDTQYF. This chain uses TRBV15 with TRBJ2-3; D perhaps matches TRBD2 (5 bases). Trimming removed 5 bases from V and 0 bases from J, with 12 bases in between. This CDR3 is 15 amino acids long. CDR1 and CDR2 from the germline V gene are LNHNV and YYDKDF (reference sequence).

This clonotype appeared many times. The chain combines TRBV12-3 or TRBV12-4 with TRBJ1-2, with D possibly TRBD1 on 5 matching bases. Trimming shortened V by 4 bases and J by 7 bases, and 16 bases separated the two germline ends. The CDR3 is made up of 14 amino acids. The CDR3 region is CASSYLGDPTGYTF. The CDR3 region has the DNA TGTGCCAGCAGTTACTTAGGGGACCCGACTGGCTACACCTTC.

This sequence joins TRBV6-1 and TRBJ2-7, with 12 bases lining up with TRBD1. J lost 3 bases, V lost 5 bases, and 5 bases had no gene match. Germline-derived CDR1 and CDR2 are MNHNS and SASEGT. CDR3 size: 15 residues. CDR3 coding DNA: TGTGCCAGCAGTATGGGGACAGGGGGCGGCTACGAGCAGTACTTC. Amino acids: CASSMGTGGGYEQYF.

This clonotype was detected a few times. The rearrangement joins TRBV12-3 or TRBV12-4 to TRBJ1-2; no firm D call. Trimming left V 5 bases short and J 0 bases short, with 16 bases between. This CDR3 is 16 amino acids long. The CDR3 spells CASSPPLGGSNYGYTF. As DNA, the CDR3 is TGTGCCAGCAGTCCGCCGCTGGGAGGATCTAACTATGGCTACACCTTC.

This clonotype was detected many times. The chain joins TRBV7-2 to TRBJ2-1; TRBD1 agrees at 10 bases. There are 15 residues in the CDR3. V lost 5 bases to trimming and J lost 10 bases; unmatched junction nucleotides: 11. Germline CDR1 and CDR2: SGHTA and FQGNSA. The CDR3 loop reads CASSVNRDRGNEQFF. The CDR3, as DNA: TGTGCCAGCAGCGTCAACCGGGACAGGGGTAACGAGCAGTTCTTC.

This chain uses TRBV29-1 with TRBJ2-7; the D gene is possibly TRBD1 (5 bases). Germline V gene lookup returns CDR1 SQVTM and CDR2 ANQGSEA. The germline V and J ends were trimmed by 4 bases and 3 bases, with 10 bases remaining between them. The CDR3 consists of 12 residues. This CDR3 is CSVALQGYEQYF. The CDR3 nucleotides read TGCAGCGTTGCCCTGCAGGGCTACGAGCAGTACTTC.

The chain has TRBV2 and TRBJ2-5, with 8 bases lining up with TRBD2. The germline V gene has CDR1 SNHLY and CDR2 FYNNEI. CDR3 size: 15 residues. Trimming took 9 bases from V and 5 from J; bases not matched to a gene: 14. Written as DNA, the CDR3 is TGTGCCAGTGGAGGCGAGACTAGCGATCGGGAGACCCAGTACTTC. This codes for CASGGETSDRETQYF.

The sample holds a few counts of this clonotype. The chain couples TRBV6-5 to TRBJ2-3; TRBD1 matches at 8 bases. The germline V gene encodes CDR1 MNHEY and CDR2 SVGAGI. The CDR3 consists of 15 residues. Trimming removed 5 bases from V and 2 bases from J; junction bases left unmatched: 6. The CDR3 is CASSNGQGVTDTQYF. DNA for the CDR3: TGTGCCAGCAGTAACGGACAGGGAGTCACAGATACGCAGTATTTT.

This sequence joins TRBV4-1 and TRBJ2-7; D is unclear. This CDR3 comprises 14 residues. V was pared by 0 bases and J by 7 bases, with 13 bases between. Looked up from germline, CDR1 is MGHRA and CDR2 is YSYEKL. The CDR3 DNA follows: TGCGCCAGCAGCCAAGATGCCTCACTCTTGGAGCAGTACTTC. This codes for CASSQDASLLEQYF.

The chain joins TRBV5-1 to TRBJ2-3; D may match TRBD1 or TRBD2 (5 bases each). The V gene's germline CDR1 is SGHRS and CDR2 YFSETQ. The V and J ends lost 8 bases and 8 bases respectively, with 15 bases between them. This CDR3 has 12 amino acids. The CDR3: CASRRDPVTQYF. For the CDR3, the DNA is TGCGCCAGTCGCCGGGACCCCGTTACGCAGTATTTT.

This clonotype was seen at least ten times. The J gene is TRBJ2-1, the V gene TRBV20-1; the match to TRBD2 covers 10 bases. V trimming: 5 bases; J trimming: 3 bases; junction bases outside the gene matches: 4. Germline assignment: CDR1 DFQATT and CDR2 SNEGSKA (reference sequence). The CDR3 sequence is 14 residues long. CDR3 sequence (DNA): TGCAGTGCTCCGGGGACTAGCGACTACAATGAGCAGTTCTTC. Its protein product is CSAPGTSDYNEQFF.

This clonotype was detected a few times. The chain joins TRBV5-6 to TRBJ2-2, with 7 bases matching TRBD2. The CDR3 extends over 15 amino acids. Looked up from germline, CDR1 is SGHDT and CDR2 is YYEEEE. J was trimmed by 4 bases and V by 4 bases; bases with no gene match: 7. CDR3 in amino acids: CASSRREGSTGELFF. Here the CDR3 DNA reads TGTGCCAGCAGCCGGAGGGAGGGAAGCACCGGGGAGCTGTTTTTT. The variable domain in full, completed from reference TRBV5-6 and TRBJ2-2, reads DAGVTQSPTHLIKTRGQQVTLRCSPKSGHDTVSWYQQALGQGPQFIFQYYEEEERQRGNFPDRFSGHQFPNYSSELNVNALLLGDSALYLCASSRREGSTGELFFGEGSRLTVL.